The 9 T cell receptor beta chains listed next were all sequenced from one sample in a study of blood T cell repertoires in COVID-19. Assay used: immunoSEQ multiplex PCR; TCRdb lists only in-frame clones, some missing. The repertoire holds around 210,000 clones, with around 85% as singletons. Material: peripheral blood. All receptors derive from a woman in her seventies with acute or convalescent COVID-19.

J is TRBJ2-7 and V is TRBV6-5, with 9 bases identical to TRBD1. Germline V gene data show CDR1 as MNHEY and CDR2 as SVGAGI. The CDR3 is 15 residues long. J lost 6 bases, V lost 5 bases, and 11 bases had no gene match. CDR3 protein: CASSPVLQGAREQYF. CDR3 DNA sequence: TGTGCCAGCAGTCCTGTGCTACAGGGGGCTCGCGAGCAGTACTTC.

This clone came up once. J is TRBJ2-5 and V is TRBV2; 8 nucleotides line up with TRBD2. This CDR3 has 16 amino acids. Looked up from germline, CDR1 is SNHLY and CDR2 is FYNNEI. V gave up 7 bases and J gave up 4 bases; unmatched junction bases: 14. CDR3 protein: CASTRAERGRSETQYF. DNA for the CDR3: TGTGCCAGCACCCGAGCCGAGCGGGGGAGGTCAGAGACCCAGTACTTC.

V gene TRBV19 combines with J gene TRBJ2-1, with D perhaps TRBD2 (6 bases). Germline V lookup: CDR1 LNHDA, CDR2 SQIVND (reference sequence). This CDR3 is built from 14 residues. V was pared by 2 bases and J by 5 bases, with 10 bases between. The CDR3 DNA sequence: TGTGCCAGTAGTATATATCGCGGGGACAATGAGCAGTTCTTC. Amino acid sequence: CASSIYRGDNEQFF.

The chain combines TRBV20-1 with TRBJ2-2, with 7 nucleotides matching TRBD2. Trimming at V came to 3 bases and at J to 5 bases, leaving 9 bases not matched to a gene. The CDR3 consists of 15 residues. Germline CDR1 reads DFQATT; CDR2 reads SNEGSKA (reference sequence). CDR3 DNA: TGCAGTGCTAGTAAGGGCGGGAGTTTAACCGGGGAGCTGTTTTTT. Its protein product is CSASKGGSLTGELFF.

The chain is built from TRBV7-3 and TRBJ2-1, with D perhaps matching TRBD2 (6 bases). The V and J ends lost 3 bases and 0 bases respectively, with 6 bases between them. The CDR3 runs to 14 residues. Germline V gene lookup returns CDR1 SGHTA and CDR2 FQGTGA. CDR3 nucleotides: TGTGCCAGCAGCTTCGGGGGCTCCTACAATGAGCAGTTCTTC. Residues: CASSFGGSYNEQFF. The full variable domain, its missing parts supplied by reference TRBV7-3 and TRBJ2-1, is GAGVSQTPSNKVTEKGKYVELRCDPISGHTALYWYRQSLGQGPEFLIYFQGTGAADDSGLPNDRFFAVRPEGSVSTLKIQRTERGDSAVYLCASSFGGSYNEQFFGPGTRLTVL.

The rearrangement joins TRBV3-1 (or the pseudogene TRBV3-2) to TRBJ2-7; TRBD2 might be the D (5 bases). CDR3 length: 14 amino acids. V dropped 1 base and J dropped 2 bases, with 9 bases sitting between them. Per the germline V gene, CDR1 is LGHDT and CDR2 is YNNKEL (reference sequence). This CDR3 reads CASSQAGKTYEQYF. The CDR3 DNA is TGTGCCAGCAGCCAAGCGGGGAAAACCTACGAGCAGTACTTC.

This clone was found once. CDR3 protein: CASSLPAGGPYEQYF. The CDR3 nucleotides read TGTGCCAGCAGTTTACCGGCAGGGGGCCCCTACGAGCAGTACTTC. The chain is built from TRBV28 and TRBJ2-7; 8 bases agree with TRBD1. The germline CDR1 and CDR2 sequences are MDHEN and SYDVKM. The V gene end was trimmed by 2 bases and the J gene end by 2 bases; junction bases not matched to a gene: 5. This CDR3 has 15 residues.

This clone was observed once. The chain couples TRBV28 to TRBJ2-7, with D maybe TRBD1 (8 bases). The germline gives CDR1 MDHEN, CDR2 SYDVKM. The CDR3 spans 15 residues. The V gene lost 6 bases and the J gene lost 2 bases, with 17 bases spanning the gap. The DNA for the CDR3 is TGTGCCAGCAGGGGGGGGACAGGCCGCCCCTACGAGCAGTACTTC. This codes for CASRGGTGRPYEQYF.

The genes are TRBV6-2 or TRBV6-3 and TRBJ1-3; D unclear. The germline V gene has CDR1 MNHEY and CDR2 SVGEGT. Trimming shortened V by 5 bases and J by 0 bases, and 5 bases separated the two germline ends. This CDR3 has 13 residues. Written as DNA, the CDR3 is TGTGCCAGCAGTGCTACCTCTGGAAACACCATATATTTT. Amino acids: CASSATSGNTIYF.